This is a list of T cell receptor beta chains from one sample in a study of cytomegalovirus exposure and HLA in healthy donors. The protocol was immunoSEQ multiplex PCR, while the TCRdb copy is restricted to in-frame clones and leaves out a portion. The sample carries more than 95,000 clones, around 60% recorded once. Sample: PBMCs. All receptors derive from a man aged 60 to 69 in good health and CMV-seronegative. Each CDR3 is given with its conserved first and last residue. The order of the fields is D gene, J gene, V gene, clone size, CDR3 protein. The D gene is left open where the match is weak. Expanded clones are given a class, and other clones once, few, many or no size at all.

D: .
J: TRBJ1-2
V: TRBV29-1
size: .
CDR3: CSVGGPGNGDGYTF

D: .
J: TRBJ1-4
V: TRBV2
size: few
CDR3: CASSEGEGKSVFF

D: TRBD1
J: TRBJ2-7
V: TRBV7-9
size: .
CDR3: CASRTGGPSEQYF

D: .
J: TRBJ1-2
V: TRBV2
size: .
CDR3: CASTAGFPYGYTF

D: TRBD1
J: TRBJ1-1
V: TRBV2
size: few
CDR3: CASSDTHRGEAFF

D: .
J: TRBJ1-4
V: TRBV5-1
size: .
CDR3: CASSSWGGRGEKLFF

D: .
J: TRBJ1-1
V: TRBV7-3
size: .
CDR3: CASSSTGRDTEAFF

D: TRBD2
J: TRBJ2-3
V: TRBV30
size: .
CDR3: CAWSRLAGETDTQYF

D: .
J: TRBJ2-1
V: TRBV28
size: .
CDR3: CASSLQRTEREQFF

D: TRBD1
J: TRBJ2-5
V: TRBV28
size: .
CDR3: CASSGDRERETQYF

D: TRBD2
J: TRBJ2-3
V: TRBV5-5
size: .
CDR3: CASTLEASGLRTDTQYF

D: .
J: TRBJ2-7
V: TRBV2
size: .
CDR3: CASLGGLYEQYF

D: TRBD2
J: TRBJ2-7
V: TRBV5-1
size: .
CDR3: CASSPLAGAYHEQYF

D: TRBD2
J: TRBJ2-3
V: TRBV7-2
size: .
CDR3: CASKAGLAGARTQYF

D: TRBD1
J: TRBJ2-1
V: TRBV28
size: .
CDR3: CASSLPRTGGNEQFF

D: TRBD1
J: TRBJ2-1
V: TRBV2
size: .
CDR3: CASSFLQGGEQFF

D: TRBD1
J: TRBJ1-1
V: TRBV2
size: .
CDR3: CASSVQGVNTEAFF

D: TRBD1
J: TRBJ2-7
V: TRBV19
size: .
CDR3: CASRKGQIYEQYF

D: .
J: TRBJ1-3
V: TRBV7-8
size: .
CDR3: CASSRTAGNTIYF

D: .
J: TRBJ2-1
V: TRBV7-3
size: .
CDR3: CASSLNPGTGDEQFF

D: .
J: TRBJ2-1
V: TRBV11-2
size: .
CDR3: CASSRLDRTSYNEQFF

D: .
J: TRBJ2-5
V: TRBV7-9
size: .
CDR3: CASSEVETQYF

D: .
J: TRBJ2-7
V: TRBV30
size: .
CDR3: CAWTISGGPSYEQYF

D: .
J: TRBJ2-6
V: TRBV5-5
size: few
CDR3: CASSHRTVGVSGANVLTF

D: TRBD2
J: TRBJ2-7
V: TRBV2
size: few
CDR3: CASSRTRTSAPYEQYF

D: .
J: TRBJ1-1
V: TRBV7-3
size: once
CDR3: CASSLETDTEAFF

D: .
J: TRBJ1-5
V: TRBV28
size: .
CDR3: CASRAGGSNQPQHF

D: TRBD1
J: TRBJ1-5
V: TRBV27
size: .
CDR3: CASSPYDRGSNQPQHF

D: .
J: TRBJ1-5
V: TRBV4-1
size: .
CDR3: CASSPRIQGGQPQHF

D: .
J: TRBJ2-5
V: TRBV1
size: .
CDR3: CTSSQRTSVQETQYF

D: TRBD1
J: TRBJ1-1
V: TRBV7-3
size: .
CDR3: CALGVQGAYQHSNTEAFF

D: .
J: TRBJ1-2
V: TRBV19
size: .
CDR3: CASSIRRTLYGYTF

D: .
J: TRBJ1-5
V: TRBV4-2
size: .
CDR3: CASSQGTGRDQPQHF

D: TRBD1
J: TRBJ1-1
V: TRBV9
size: .
CDR3: CASQGQGGSEAFF

D: .
J: TRBJ2-7
V: TRBV9
size: .
CDR3: CASAYGSSSEQYF

D: .
J: TRBJ1-5
V: TRBV27
size: .
CDR3: CASSVDRPLTGNQPQHF

D: .
J: TRBJ1-1
V: TRBV5-1
size: .
CDR3: CASSLDVSDTEAFF

D: .
J: TRBJ1-1
V: TRBV28
size: .
CDR3: CARVQGEAFF

D: TRBD2
J: TRBJ2-3
V: TRBV5-4
size: .
CDR3: CASSKGTSGTLLAVTDTQYF

D: TRBD2
J: TRBJ2-5
V: TRBV7-6
size: few
CDR3: CASSLVARTSGRMGTQETQYF

D: TRBD2
J: TRBJ2-3
V: TRBV6-5
size: few
CDR3: CASSEGRGADTQYF

D: .
J: TRBJ2-1
V: TRBV7-3
size: .
CDR3: CASSPTSTDEQFF

D: .
J: TRBJ2-1
V: TRBV5-1
size: .
CDR3: CASSLVRDSISSYNEQFF

D: .
J: TRBJ1-4
V: TRBV27
size: few
CDR3: CASRPDLIANEKLFF

D: .
J: TRBJ1-4
V: TRBV10-1
size: .
CDR3: CASSRQVDEKLFF

D: TRBD2
J: TRBJ2-7
V: TRBV6-4
size: few
CDR3: CASSSLAGPYEQYF

D: TRBD2
J: TRBJ2-1
V: TRBV19
size: .
CDR3: CASSIRWAGVNEQFF

D: .
J: TRBJ1-1
V: TRBV5-1
size: few
CDR3: CASSLRGQGSTEAFF

D: TRBD2
J: TRBJ2-7
V: TRBV7-2
size: .
CDR3: CASRNSGTYEQYF

D: .
J: TRBJ2-3
V: TRBV28
size: .
CDR3: CASSLMVGSDTQYF

D: .
J: TRBJ2-7
V: TRBV5-1
size: few
CDR3: CASSKIQGALAGSSYEQYF

D: TRBD2
J: TRBJ2-7
V: TRBV2
size: .
CDR3: CASITGTSGAYEQYF

D: TRBD1
J: TRBJ2-3
V: TRBV5-6
size: .
CDR3: CASSGDRAGADTQYF